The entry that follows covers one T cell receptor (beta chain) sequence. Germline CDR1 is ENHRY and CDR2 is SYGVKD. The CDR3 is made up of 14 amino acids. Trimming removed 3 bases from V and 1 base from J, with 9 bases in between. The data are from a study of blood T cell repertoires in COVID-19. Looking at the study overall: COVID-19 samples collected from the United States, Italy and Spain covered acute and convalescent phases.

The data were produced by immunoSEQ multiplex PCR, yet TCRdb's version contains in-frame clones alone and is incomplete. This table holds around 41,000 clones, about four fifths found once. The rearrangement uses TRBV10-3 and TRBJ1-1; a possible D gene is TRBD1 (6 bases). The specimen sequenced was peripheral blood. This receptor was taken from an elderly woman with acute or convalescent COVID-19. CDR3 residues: CAISEQGPNTEAFF. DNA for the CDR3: TGTGCCATCAGTGAACAGGGTCCGAACACTGAAGCTTTCTTT.